Included here is one T cell receptor (beta chain) sequence, with context. A junction boundary mismatches the germline segment, possibly from a read error. The sample belongs to a study of blood T cell repertoires in COVID-19. Study background: The cDNA or gDNA used as material had been derived from T cells, B-cell-depleted T cells, or PBMCs.

Original processing methods: Amplification of reference gene primers was used by the study to estimate nucleated cell counts. Data came from immunoSEQ multiplex PCR; TCRdb stores just in-frame clones and leaves some out. Clone size and V and J calls were adopted from that table, with D and trimming inferred from the DNA. This sample yields 280,000 or so clones, of which about 88% are seen a single time; approximately 13% belongs to the top ten. The sequence was collected from an older woman with acute or convalescent COVID-19. The sample comprised peripheral blood.

The CDR3 nucleotides are TGTGCTAGCAGCTTAATCTTTAGGACTAGCGGGACCATCTCCTACGAGCAGTACTTC. Translation: CASSLIFRTSGTISYEQYF. The chain uses TRBV7-7 and TRBJ2-7, with 12 bases matching TRBD2. There are 19 residues in the CDR3. CDR1 and CDR2 from the germline V gene are SSHAT and FNYEAQ (reference sequence).